This T cell receptor (beta chain) was identified in a study of memory CD4+ T cells and cytomegalovirus serostatus (dated by TCRdb to between 2018 and 2021). Context from the whole study: The cohort comprised 35 or so healthy Belgian adults, 9 CMV seropositive and 24 CMV seronegative. The study sequenced CD4+ memory TCRbeta repertoires of a Belgian cohort with known cytomegalovirus serostatus to replicate a published TCR-based CMV serostatus classifier. General study outcomes and caveats: Results were interpreted as suggesting that the CMV-associated TCR signature is largely present in the CD4+ memory repertoire. The original-framework classifier achieved a median bootstrapped AUC of approximately 0.96 with a 95% CI of 0.76-1.00 on the Belgian cohort. Unlike the original study, which covered naive and memory CD4+ and CD8+ populations, the Belgian study sequenced only CD4+CD45RO+ memory cells. For predicting CMV serostatus, the median bootstrapped AUC was approximately 0.95 using the original framework and roughly 0.92 using a US-trained random forest. Of under 200 previously reported CMV-associated TCRbeta sequences, 55 to 75 appeared in the CD4+ memory repertoires, each in one to five individuals.

On this clone: The antigen it binds to is not known. Base-call qualities are not available, and no considerably larger clone is one nucleotide away.

The Quick-DNA Microprep Kit was used to extract genomic DNA from the sorted cells. TCRbeta DNA was amplified with the immunoSEQ hsTCRbeta kit following the manufacturer's protocol. TCRbeta libraries were sequenced on an Illumina MiSeq instrument. Under the source paper's analysis protocol: Removing out-of-frame sequences left a few million distinct TCRbeta sequences, an average of around 67,000 per individual. Two values were used to score each individual: the count of over 150 previously reported CMV-associated TCRbeta sequences and the total count of productive distinct TCRbeta sequences. A beta-binomial model was reimplemented in Python, and scikit-learn random forests with default parameters were trained on US cohort data. Classifier performance on the Belgian cohort was reported as the median AUC with percentile confidence intervals calculated over 10,000 bootstrap iterations. The table comes from immuneACCESS by way of TCRdb, which keeps in-frame sequences with V and J called. Part of the clones is missing from these tables; in studies checked, under half for an unresolved V gene and the rest for unknown reasons. V and J calls and clone size are given by that table; D and trimming were obtained from the DNA. The sample yields roughly 54,000 clones; roughly 79% were counted once. The ten largest clones take up more than 1.5% of the sample.

Single viable CD3+CD4+CD8-CD45RO+ cells were sorted as memory CD4+ T cells on a FACSAria II. CMV serostatus was determined with a Roche Elecsys assay detecting serum IgG against CMV pp150, pp28, p38 and p52. Following thawing, total CD4+ T cells were enriched through positive selection using CD4 magnetic microbeads. Samples originated from another study that specifically interrogated the CD4+ T cell memory repertoire. Following standard operating procedures, peripheral blood mononuclear cells were isolated and cryopreserved, while serum was kept at -80 degrees C. The staining relied on CD3-PerCP (BW264/56), CD4-APC (RPA-T4), CD45RO-PE (UCHT1) and CD8-Pacific Orange (3B5) antibodies, and Sytox blue was used to exclude non-viable cells. Trimming removed 0 bases from V and 6 bases from J, leaving 13 bases between the germline ends. Including cysteine and phenylalanine, the CDR3 has 15 amino acids. The retained sequence is limited to the CDR3, 45 bases, with the frame set at the first base. CDR1 and CDR2, per the germline V gene, are SGDLS and YYNGEE.

The specimen was memory CD4+ T cells from blood. The chain uses TRBV9 and TRBJ2-1; TRBD2 could be the D gene, as 6 bases match. The sequence came from an adult in good health and CMV-seronegative. The CDR3 protein is CASSVAGALPNEQFF. In nucleotide form, the sequence is TGTGCCAGCAGCGTAGCGGGAGCCCTCCCCAATGAGCAGTTCTTC.